This passage covers 31 T cell receptor beta chains from one sample sequenced in a study of Ad26.COV2.S vaccination and SARS-CoV-2 variants. Generated by immunoSEQ multiplex PCR, the TCRdb table keeps only in-frame clones and is missing some. The sample yields around 310,000 clones, roughly nine tenths seen once. Treatment: some 19 received Ad26.COV2.S at low or high dose, single or two shots; several received placebo; per-sample allocation not given. The investigators took samples on day 63 after the first vaccine or placebo injection. The sequencing here drew on peripheral blood, taken in a trial of Ad26.COV2.S vaccine versus placebo. These receptors originate from a person between 18 and 65 years old who received the Ad26.COV2.S COVID-19 vaccine or a placebo.

This clone was seen a single time. The CDR3 protein is CASSMGQGASPQHF. CDR3 DNA: TGTGCCAGTAGTATGGGACAGGGGGCCTCGCCCCAGCATTTT. The chain uses TRBV19 and TRBJ1-5; 12 bases align to TRBD1. The CDR3 contains 14 residues. Germline-derived CDR1 and CDR2 are LNHDA and SQIVND (reference sequence). The J segment lost 9 bases and the V segment lost 3 bases, leaving 3 bases of the junction unmatched.

The J gene is TRBJ2-1, the V gene TRBV19; tentative D call: TRBD1 (6 bases). The CDR3 runs to 15 residues. Germline-derived CDR1 and CDR2 are LNHDA and SQIVND (reference sequence). Trimming pared 3 bases from V and 8 bases from J, leaving 17 bases between. The CDR3 DNA sequence: TGTGCCAGTAGTATCTCCAGGGGTAGTGCAGATGAGCAGTTCTTC. Its translation: CASSISRGSADEQFF.

CDR3 in amino acids: CASSQVWYTGQRDPENIQYF. The CDR3, as DNA: TGCGCCAGCAGCCAAGTCTGGTACACCGGGCAGCGGGACCCTGAAAACATTCAGTACTTC. The chain employs TRBV4-3 and TRBJ2-4; TRBD2 matches at 7 bases. There are 20 residues in the CDR3. The germline gives CDR1 LGHNA, CDR2 YSLEER. V lost 1 base and J lost 5; bases outside the gene matches: 20.

V is TRBV25-1 and J is TRBJ1-2; D unresolved. The germline gives CDR1 MGHDK, CDR2 SYGVNS. Trimming removed 6 bases from V and 0 bases from J, with 14 bases in between. CDR3 length: 15 residues. CDR3: CASRPPGVTNYGYTF. In nucleotides, the CDR3 is TGTGCCAGCAGGCCCCCCGGGGTGACTAACTATGGCTACACCTTC.

This chain links TRBV7-9 with TRBJ2-2; perhaps TRBD1 as D (6 bases). Germline CDR1 SEHNR, CDR2 FQNEAQ (reference sequence). Trimming pared 0 bases from V and 2 bases from J, leaving 13 bases between. The CDR3 length is 17 residues. The CDR3 coding sequence is TGTGCCAGCAGCTTAGCGGTCTCCAGGGGAAACACCGGGGAGCTGTTTTTT. Translated, it gives CASSLAVSRGNTGELFF.

This clone was detected only a few times. CDR3 sequence: CASSPQGVLTGELFF. CDR3 DNA: TGTGCCAGCAGTCCCCAGGGAGTTCTCACCGGGGAGCTGTTTTTT. The gene calls are TRBV2 and TRBJ2-2; D tentatively reads TRBD1 or TRBD2 (5 bases each). From germline, CDR1 is SNHLY and CDR2 FYNNEI. V shed 5 bases and J shed 4 bases, with 14 bases lying between them. CDR3 length: 15 amino acids.

CDR3 amino acids: CASSLHSSNQPQHF. The CDR3 DNA sequence: TGTGCCAGCAGTTTACACAGTAGCAATCAGCCCCAGCATTTT. The rearrangement uses TRBV28 and TRBJ1-5; D is ambiguous. Germline CDR1 MDHEN, CDR2 SYDVKM. The CDR3 is 14 amino acids. Trimming removed 2 bases from V and 0 bases from J, with 5 bases in between.

Here the CDR3 reads CASSPGRQSSSYNEQFF. The DNA of the CDR3 is TGTGCCAGCTCACCAGGTCGACAGTCATCTTCCTACAATGAGCAGTTCTTC. The rearrangement uses TRBV18 and TRBJ2-1, with a possible D match to TRBD1 (5 bases). Deletions cut 2 bases from V and 1 base from J, with 15 bases between. CDR3 size: 17 residues. Germline CDR1 reads KGHSH; CDR2 reads LQKENI.

The chain has TRBV19 and TRBJ1-1; TRBD1 aligns across 7 bases. The CDR3 length is 13 residues. The V gene end was trimmed by 5 bases and the J gene end by 5 bases; junction bases not matched to a gene: 5. CDR1 is LNHDA, CDR2 SQIVND, per germline (reference sequence). CDR3 in amino acids: CASSSGGRTEAFF. CDR3 nucleotides: TGTGCCAGTAGTTCAGGGGGAAGGACTGAAGCTTTCTTT.

The chain has TRBV19 and TRBJ1-4, with D possibly TRBD1 on 5 matching bases. Trimming took off 5 bases at V and 1 base at J, with 14 bases between the two ends. The CDR3 extends over 16 amino acids. In germline, CDR1 is LNHDA, CDR2 SQIVND (reference sequence). Written as DNA, the CDR3 is TGTGCCAGTAGTTCCCGCGGTGGGGGAACTAATGAAAAACTGTTTTTT. This translates into CASSSRGGGTNEKLFF. The complete variable domain, with remaining parts taken from reference TRBV19 and TRBJ1-4, reads DGGITQSPKYLFRKEGQNVTLSCEQNLNHDAMYWYRQDPGQGLRLIYYSQIVNDFQKGDIAEGYSVSREKKESFPLTVTSAQKNPTAFYLCASSSRGGGTNEKLFFGSGTQLSVL.

This chain uses TRBV7-6 with TRBJ2-1; a possible D gene is TRBD2 (6 bases). V was cut by 0 bases and J by 1 base, with 16 bases left in between. The CDR3 is made up of 18 amino acids. Germline V lookup: CDR1 SGHVS, CDR2 FNYEAQ. DNA for the CDR3: TGTGCCAGCAGCTTAGCGGCGGGGACGCAAAGGTCCTACAATGAGCAGTTCTTC. This sequence encodes CASSLAAGTQRSYNEQFF.

The chain combines TRBV2 with TRBJ1-2; D is perhaps TRBD1 (5 bases). V was cut by 6 bases and J by 8 bases, with 10 bases left in between. The CDR3 length is 11 residues. The germline V gene has CDR1 SNHLY and CDR2 FYNNEI. The CDR3 DNA sequence: TGTGCCAGCAGCCCGGGACTCGGCTACACCTTC. Translated, it gives CASSPGLGYTF. The full variable domain, its missing parts supplied by reference TRBV2 and TRBJ1-2, is EPEVTQTPSHQVTQMGQEVILRCVPISNHLYFYWYRQILGQKVEFLVSFYNNEISEKSEIFDDQFSVERPDGSNFTLKIRSTKLEDSAMYFCASSPGLGYTFGSGTRLTVV.

The V and J genes are TRBV5-1 and TRBJ1-1; no reliable D call. The V gene lost 0 bases and the J gene lost 7 bases, with 7 bases spanning the gap. The germline V gene encodes CDR1 SGHRS and CDR2 YFSETQ. The CDR3 is made up of 12 amino acids. The CDR3 is CASSLEMGEAFF. The DNA of the CDR3 is TGCGCCAGCAGCTTGGAGATGGGTGAAGCTTTCTTT.

In the case of this clone: Other nucleotide sequences in the sample specify the same CDR3. This chain joins TRBV9 and TRBJ2-2; unclear D gene. The germline V gene has CDR1 SGDLS and CDR2 YYNGEE. This CDR3 spans 13 amino acids. V gave up 0 bases and J gave up 3 bases, with 3 bases separating them. The CDR3 sequence: CASSVGDTGELFF. In nucleotides, the CDR3 is TGTGCCAGCAGCGTAGGGGACACCGGGGAGCTGTTTTTT.

This chain joins TRBV4-3 and TRBJ1-2; D remains unclear. Per the germline V gene, CDR1 is LGHNA and CDR2 is YSLEER. V dropped 0 bases and J dropped 4 bases, with 15 bases sitting between them. The CDR3 totals 16 residues. CDR3 bases: TGCGCCAGCAGCCAAGAAAACGGAGCATTCCCCTATGGCTACACCTTC. It is translated as CASSQENGAFPYGYTF.

The chain has TRBV29-1 and TRBJ2-7, with 11 positions matching TRBD1. This CDR3 region has 15 residues. With V trimmed by 4 bases and J by 5 bases, 10 bases remained unmatched. Per the germline V gene, CDR1 is SQVTM and CDR2 is ANQGSEA. The CDR3 nucleotides are TGCAGCGTTGGTGGACAGGGGGCAATACTTAACGAGCAGTACTTC. It translates to CSVGGQGAILNEQYF.

In this sample, this clone turned up once. The rearrangement joins TRBV13 to TRBJ2-7, with D maybe TRBD1 (6 bases). This CDR3 spans 14 amino acids. V was cut by 0 bases and J by 0 bases, with 6 bases left in between. Germline-derived CDR1 and CDR2 are PRHDT and FYEKMQ (reference sequence). CDR3 sequence reads: CASSLGDSSYEQYF. The CDR3 bases are TGTGCCAGCAGCTTAGGGGACAGCTCCTACGAGCAGTACTTC.

The gene calls are TRBV25-1 and TRBJ2-3, with 7 bases that match TRBD1. V shed 1 base, J shed 4 bases, and the junction held 2 bases outside the gene matches. CDR3 length: 14 amino acids. Germline V gives CDR1 MGHDK, CDR2 SYGVNS. This chain's CDR3 is CASSELGGPDTQYF. The CDR3 nucleotides are TGTGCCAGCAGTGAATTAGGGGGCCCAGATACGCAGTATTTT.

V usage is TRBV30 and J usage is TRBJ2-1; D perhaps matches TRBD2 (5 bases). Trimming removed 7 bases from V and 2 bases from J, with 24 bases in between. The CDR3 runs 17 residues. Germline assignment: CDR1 GTSNPN and CDR2 SVGIG (reference sequence). The CDR3 reads CAFQHFTGTQPYNEQFF. The CDR3 bases are TGTGCCTTCCAACATTTTACGGGAACACAACCCTACAATGAGCAGTTCTTC.

This chain uses TRBV2 with TRBJ2-5, with D perhaps matching TRBD2 (6 bases). The CDR3 has 15 amino acids. Germline CDR1 reads SNHLY; CDR2 reads FYNNEI. With 6 bases removed from V and 5 bases from J, the gap between germline ends came to 19 bases. The DNA for the CDR3 is TGTGCCAGCAGCTGGCCGGCGGCTAGCGAGGAGACCCAGTACTTC. Protein sequence: CASSWPAASEETQYF.

The CDR3 loop is CASSLIGLNEKLFF. For the CDR3, the DNA is TGTGCCAGCAGCTTAATCGGACTTAATGAAAAACTGTTTTTT. The chain combines TRBV11-2 with TRBJ1-4, with D hard to call. This CDR3 spans 14 amino acids. The germline V gene encodes CDR1 SGHAT and CDR2 FQNNGV. V was cut by 2 bases and J by 4 bases, with 8 bases left in between.

V and J are TRBV11-2 and TRBJ1-2; D is ambiguous. Germline CDR1 and CDR2: SGHAT and FQNNGV. Trimming took 0 bases from V and 4 from J, leaving 12 bases between them. This CDR3 is built from 15 residues. The DNA of the CDR3 is TGTGCCAGCAGCTTAGAATCGGTGGGAAGCTATGGCTACACCTTC. It yields the protein CASSLESVGSYGYTF. Full variable domain (missing parts from reference TRBV11-2 and TRBJ1-2): EAGVAQSPRYKIIEKRQSVAFWCNPISGHATLYWYQQILGQGPKLLIQFQNNGVVDDSQLPKDRFSAERLKGVDSTLKIQPAKLEDSAVYLCASSLESVGSYGYTFGSGTRLTVV.

The rearrangement joins TRBV5-1 to TRBJ2-2, with D uncertain. The germline V gene has CDR1 SGHRS and CDR2 YFSETQ. V was shortened by 1 base and J by 6 bases, with 19 bases between the two germline ends. CDR3 length: 17 residues. CDR3 protein: CASSLNMVTLPPGELFF. CDR3 DNA: TGCGCCAGCAGCTTGAATATGGTGACTCTCCCCCCCGGGGAGCTGTTTTTT.

This clone showed up just a few times. The rearrangement joins TRBV3-1 (or the pseudogene TRBV3-2) to TRBJ1-2; 7 nucleotides align to TRBD1. The CDR3 covers 16 residues. After removal of 3 bases from V and 7 bases from J, the junction contained 14 bases not matched to a gene. Germline V gene sequence: CDR1 LGHDT, CDR2 YNNKEL (reference sequence). The CDR3 is CASSQTGTNSWGGYTF. CDR3 DNA sequence: TGTGCCAGCAGCCAGACAGGGACAAATTCATGGGGTGGCTACACCTTC.

V gene TRBV7-9 combines with J gene TRBJ2-3; possible D gene TRBD1, 5 bases. The CDR3 consists of 15 residues. Germline assignment: CDR1 SEHNR and CDR2 FQNEAQ (reference sequence). The V gene lost 1 base and the J gene lost 2 bases, with 10 bases spanning the gap. CDR3 coding DNA: TGTGCCAGCAGCTTAGTATCCAGGGACACAGATACGCAGTATTTT. Translated: CASSLVSRDTDTQYF.

The chain recombines TRBV7-9 with TRBJ1-2; D gene uncertain. Germline V CDR1 and CDR2: SEHNR, FQNEAQ (reference sequence). Trimming removed 5 bases at V and 8 bases at J, with 18 bases between. The CDR3 is 14 amino acids. CDR3 loop: CASSPQETISGYTF. The CDR3, as DNA: TGTGCCAGCAGCCCTCAGGAGACGATTTCCGGCTACACCTTC.

The genes are TRBV7-9 and TRBJ2-4; tentatively, D is TRBD1 or TRBD2 (5 bases each). The germline CDR1 and CDR2 sequences are SEHNR and FQNEAQ (reference sequence). Trimming took 0 bases from V and 7 from J, leaving 13 bases between them. This CDR3 contains 15 residues. Here the CDR3 reads CASSLAGDLLNIQYF. The CDR3, as DNA: TGTGCCAGCAGCTTAGCGGGGGACCTCCTCAACATTCAGTACTTC. The full variable domain, its missing parts supplied by reference TRBV7-9 and TRBJ2-4, is DTGVSQNPRHKITKRGQNVTFRCDPISEHNRLYWYRQTLGQGPEFLTYFQNEAQLEKSRLLSDRFSAERPKGSFSTLEIQRTEQGDSAMYLCASSLAGDLLNIQYFGAGTRLSVL.

This chain connects TRBV9 to TRBJ1-5; D may be TRBD1 (6 bases). Germline V CDR1 and CDR2: SGDLS, YYNGEE. Deletions cut 0 bases from V and 4 bases from J, with 11 bases between. The CDR3 consists of 15 residues. The CDR3 nucleotides read TGTGCCAGCAGCGTAGGTGGGACATTGAATCAGCCCCAGCATTTT. Translated, it gives CASSVGGTLNQPQHF.

The genes are TRBV7-8 and TRBJ1-1, with D maybe TRBD1 (5 bases). The length of the CDR3 is 15 residues. Trimming removed 4 bases at V and 0 bases at J, with 12 bases between. Germline V gives CDR1 SGHVS, CDR2 FQNEAQ. The CDR3 reads CASSSGALMNTEAFF. The CDR3 DNA follows: TGTGCCAGCAGCTCCGGGGCTCTCATGAACACTGAAGCTTTCTTT.

The V and J genes are TRBV4-3 and TRBJ1-2; possible D gene TRBD1, 5 bases. Germline CDR1 and CDR2: LGHNA and YSLEER. This CDR3 is 14 amino acids long. The V and J ends lost 1 base and 4 bases respectively, with 10 bases between them. CDR3 in amino acids: CASSQVGTFYGYTF. The CDR3 nucleotides are TGCGCCAGCAGCCAAGTGGGGACCTTCTATGGCTACACCTTC.

This clone is a singleton in its sample. The genes are TRBV7-9 and TRBJ2-5; D is perhaps TRBD1 (5 bases). Deletions cut 6 bases from V and 0 bases from J, with 11 bases between. The CDR3 consists of 14 residues. Germline-derived CDR1 and CDR2 are SEHNR and FQNEAQ (reference sequence). The CDR3 DNA follows: TGTGCCAGCAGACGACAGTCTTACCAAGAGACCCAGTACTTC. Encoded protein: CASRRQSYQETQYF. The variable domain in full, with the rest retrieved from reference TRBV7-9 and TRBJ2-5, is DTGVSQNPRHKITKRGQNVTFRCDPISEHNRLYWYRQTLGQGPEFLTYFQNEAQLEKSRLLSDRFSAERPKGSFSTLEIQRTEQGDSAMYLCASRRQSYQETQYFGPGTRLLVL.